This TCR beta chain was documented in a study of CD8+ T cells in alopecia areata. Germline loops: CDR1 SNHLY, CDR2 FYNNEI. The CDR3 consists of 12 residues. V dropped 10 bases and J dropped 6 bases, with 13 bases sitting between them. Reverse transcription of extracted RNA yielded cDNA, which provided the sequencing template. Assay used: immunoSEQ multiplex PCR; TCRdb lists only in-frame clones, some missing. Of 200,000 to 250,000 clones listed, about three fifths are singletons. The sample consisted of CD4+ T cells sorted from blood, taken at week 0. This sequence joins TRBV2 and TRBJ2-1, with D possibly TRBD2 on 5 matching bases. This sequence was found in a human donor with alopecia areata. CDR3 nucleotides: TGTGCCAATCATACTAGGCGCAATGAGCAGTTCTTC. Its translation is CANHTRRNEQFF.